The rows below give T cell receptor beta chains drawn from one sample of a study of control samples from healthy donors and cancer patients. TCRdb's copy holds only in-frame clones and misses some; the assay was immunoSEQ multiplex PCR. The sample lists around 43,000 clones, about 93% occurring once. Sequencing was performed on blood. These TCRs come from a woman aged 45-59 years in good health. CDR3s include the opening cysteine and the closing phenylalanine or tryptophan. D genes are given only for firm matches. Rows may omit the clone size; those that give it use once, few, many or a size class.

abundance | d_gene | j_gene | v_gene | CDR3nt | CDR3aa
once | NA | TRBJ1-4 | TRBV10-1 | TGCGCCAGCAGTGAGTCGCATCCCCAGGGAGGAGGTGAAAAACTGTTTTTT | CASSESHPQGGGEKLFF
NA | TRBD1 | TRBJ2-1 | TRBV6-1 | TGTGCCAGCAGTGACACAGGGGGTGCCTACAATGAGCAGTTCTTC | CASSDTGGAYNEQFF
NA | NA | TRBJ2-3 | TRBV18 | TGTGCCAGCTCACCACGCCCCCAGGAGTACGATACGCAGTATTTT | CASSPRPQEYDTQYF
NA | NA | TRBJ1-3 | TRBV3-1/TRBV3-2 | TGTGCCAGCAGCCAAGATCAGGTTTTCCGAAACACCATATATTTT | CASSQDQVFRNTIYF
NA | NA | TRBJ2-3 | TRBV24-1 | TGTGCCACCAGAGGTTATAGTGAGGGGAATACGCAGTATTTT | CATRGYSEGNTQYF
NA | NA | TRBJ1-1 | TRBV2 | TGTGCCAGCGTTCAGGGGCTGGACACTGAAGCCTTCTTT | CASVQGLDTEAFF
NA | NA | TRBJ1-6 | TRBV29-1 | TGCAGCGCGAGGGAAAGTTGGAATTCACCCCTCCACTTT | CSARESWNSPLHF
NA | TRBD2 | TRBJ2-1 | TRBV6-4 | TGTGCCAGCAGTGACTCGGCTAGCGGGGGCCACAATGAGCAGTTCTTC | CASSDSASGGHNEQFF
NA | TRBD1 | TRBJ2-7 | TRBV7-9 | TGTGCCAGCAGCTTAGCCAGGGGGTACTACGAGCAGTACTTC | CASSLARGYYEQYF
NA | NA | TRBJ2-7 | TRBV6-5 | TGTGCCAGCAGCCCATCGAGCGAGCAGTACTTC | CASSPSSEQYF
NA | NA | TRBJ1-3 | TRBV30 | TGTGCCTGGAGTGTAACCCGGGCCCACCGGGCTCCTGGAAACACCATATATTTT | CAWSVTRAHRAPGNTIYF
once | NA | TRBJ1-6 | TRBV18 | TGTGCCAGCTCACCACTAGGGGTAGATAATTCACCCCTCCACTTT | CASSPLGVDNSPLHF
NA | TRBD2 | TRBJ2-3 | TRBV28 | TGTGCCAGCAGACTACGGACTAGTCGAGGCACAGATACGCAGTATTTT | CASRLRTSRGTDTQYF
once | TRBD1 | TRBJ1-6 | TRBV7-9 | TGTGCCAGCAGCAGGACAGGGGTGGTTTCACCCCTCCACTTT | CASSRTGVVSPLHF
once | NA | TRBJ2-1 | TRBV5-1 | TGCGCCAGCAGCTTGGGACAGGTTACTCGGGATGAGCAGTTCTTC | CASSLGQVTRDEQFF
NA | TRBD2 | TRBJ2-5 | TRBV18 | TGTGCCAGTAGCGGCGGGGGACAAGAGACCCAGTACTTC | CASSGGGQETQYF
NA | NA | TRBJ1-5 | TRBV5-1 | TGCGCCAGCAGCTCCGGGACGCCGAATCAGCCCCAGCATTTT | CASSSGTPNQPQHF
few | TRBD2 | TRBJ2-5 | TRBV9 | TGTGCCAGCAGCTCAGGGGGGCTAGCGGGGGCCCCGGGGCAAGAGACCCAGTACTTC | CASSSGGLAGAPGQETQYF
NA | TRBD2 | TRBJ2-1 | TRBV11-3 | TGTGCCAGCAGCTGGGGGGGAGGTGAGCAGTTCTTC | CASSWGGGEQFF
NA | NA | TRBJ1-2 | TRBV29-1 | TGCAGCGTTGGCGGACTAAACTATGGCTACACCTTC | CSVGGLNYGYTF
few | NA | TRBJ2-3 | TRBV7-2 | TGTGCCAGCAGGCTAAGGGTAGCGACCACAGATACGCAGTATTTT | CASRLRVATTDTQYF
NA | NA | TRBJ1-2 | TRBV5-6 | TGTGCCAGCGGCGACCGGGTCTATGGCTACACCTTC | CASGDRVYGYTF
once | TRBD1 | TRBJ2-1 | TRBV5-4 | TGTGCCAGCAGTCGAGGGACAGATGGACCAAATGAGCAGTTCTTC | CASSRGTDGPNEQFF